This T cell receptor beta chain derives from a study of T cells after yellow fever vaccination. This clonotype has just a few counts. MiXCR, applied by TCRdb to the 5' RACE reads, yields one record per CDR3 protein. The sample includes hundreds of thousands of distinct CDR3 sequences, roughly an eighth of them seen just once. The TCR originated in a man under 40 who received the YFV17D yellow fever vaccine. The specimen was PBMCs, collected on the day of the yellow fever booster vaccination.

The chain's CDR3 is CASSTYTEAFF. The CDR3 DNA reads TGCGCCAGCAGCACTTACACTGAAGCTTTCTTT. The chain carries TRBV4-1 and TRBJ1-1; D is unclear. The CDR3 loop spans 11 amino acids. Trimming stripped 5 bases from V and 3 bases from J, with 4 bases between. CDR1 is MGHRA, CDR2 YSYEKL, per germline.